The 5 T cell receptor beta chains below come from one sample, sequenced in a study of blood T cell repertoires in COVID-19. Sequencing used immunoSEQ multiplex PCR; TCRdb keeps in-frame clones, though not all of them. This table holds 61,000 or so clones, more than 65% found once. What was sequenced was peripheral blood. All receptors come from a woman in her 70s with acute or convalescent COVID-19.

J is TRBJ2-2 and V is TRBV5-1; TRBD2 aligns across 7 bases. The V gene's germline CDR1 is SGHRS and CDR2 YFSETQ. The V and J ends lost 2 bases and 0 bases, in that order; junction bases with no gene match: 10. The CDR3 contains 18 residues. This chain's CDR3 is CASSFAPSGGANTGELFF. The CDR3 DNA reads TGCGCCAGCAGCTTTGCCCCGTCTGGGGGGGCGAACACCGGGGAGCTGTTTTTT.

The chain combines TRBV27 with TRBJ1-2, with 7 nucleotides matching TRBD1. The CDR3 runs to 15 residues. The V segment lost 4 bases and the J segment 7 bases; nucleotides outside the gene matches: 12. Germline loops: CDR1 MNHEY, CDR2 SMNVEV (reference sequence). The CDR3 bases are TGTGCCAGCAGTTCACCGGGAGGGGGCGCGGGTGGCTACACCTTC. Translated: CASSSPGGGAGGYTF.

This chain's CDR3 is CASSGDAGTDQETQYF. Written as DNA, the CDR3 is TGTGCCAGCAGTGGGGACGCGGGGACTGACCAAGAGACCCAGTACTTC. The V gene is TRBV2, the J gene TRBJ2-5; the D gene is possibly TRBD2 (6 bases). This CDR3 contains 16 residues. The V and J ends lost 4 bases and 0 bases respectively, with 15 bases between them. Germline CDR1 SNHLY, CDR2 FYNNEI.

J is TRBJ1-1 and V is TRBV19; 8 bases agree with TRBD1. J lost 5 bases, V lost 5 bases, and 7 bases had no gene match. The CDR3 length is 14 residues. In germline, CDR1 is LNHDA, CDR2 SQIVND (reference sequence). The CDR3 region is CASSAGQGSTEAFF. In nucleotides, the CDR3 is TGTGCCAGTAGTGCCGGACAGGGATCGACTGAAGCTTTCTTT.

The CDR3 protein is CASSEGGVGRFSYNSPLHF. CDR3 nucleotide sequence: TGTGCCAGCAGTGAAGGGGGGGTGGGCCGTTTCTCCTATAATTCACCCCTCCACTTT. The chain joins TRBV6-1 to TRBJ1-6; D is perhaps TRBD1 (5 bases). The CDR3 spans 19 residues. The V and J ends lost 1 base and 0 bases respectively, with 16 bases between them. Germline CDR1 MNHNS, CDR2 SASEGT.